This T cell receptor beta chain came from a study of metastatic and nonmetastatic thyroid tumors. Study overall: Repertoires were compared across blood and tumor or nodule tissue from malignant and benign thyroid patients.

Authors' methods: The distant-metastasis classifier for papillary thyroid cancer was built from CDR3 differences across clinicopathological groups. With MiXCR, TCRdb reprocessed the PCR reads. None of the V and J calls come from the authors' own analysis; TCRdb made them. The table records 30,000 to 40,000 clones, about 25% of them present only once. No patient had received any treatment before thyroid surgery. The CDR3 is 15 amino acids. Trimming cost V 6 bases and J 1 base, with 18 bases left between them. From germline, CDR1 is DFQATT and CDR2 SNEGSKA (reference sequence). The chain uses TRBV20-1 and TRBJ1-1; a weak D match, TRBD1 (5 bases). The origin of this receptor is a female donor with papillary thyroid cancer or a benign thyroid nodule (not recorded which). Some clones in this sample may be carry-over from other donors' samples. The sample was blood. CDR3 residues: CSAPSPRAQNTEAFF. In nucleotides, the CDR3 is TGCAGTGCCCCCTCGCCCAGGGCCCAGAACACTGAAGCTTTCTTT.